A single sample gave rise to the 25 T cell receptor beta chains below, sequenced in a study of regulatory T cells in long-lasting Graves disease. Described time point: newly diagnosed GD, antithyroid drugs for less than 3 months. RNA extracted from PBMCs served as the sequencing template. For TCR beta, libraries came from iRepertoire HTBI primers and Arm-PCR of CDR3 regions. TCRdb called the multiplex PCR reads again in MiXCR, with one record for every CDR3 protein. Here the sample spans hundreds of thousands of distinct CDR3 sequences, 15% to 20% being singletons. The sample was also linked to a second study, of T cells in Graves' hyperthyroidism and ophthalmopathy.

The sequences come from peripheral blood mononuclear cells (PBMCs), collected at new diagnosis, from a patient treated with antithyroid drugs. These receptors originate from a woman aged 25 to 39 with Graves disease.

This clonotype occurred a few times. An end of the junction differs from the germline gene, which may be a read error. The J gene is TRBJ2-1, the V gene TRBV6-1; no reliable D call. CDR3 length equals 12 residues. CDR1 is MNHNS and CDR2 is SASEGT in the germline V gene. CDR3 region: CASCDHRNEQFF. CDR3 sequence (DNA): TGTGCCAGCTGTGACCACCGGAATGAGCAGTTCTTC.

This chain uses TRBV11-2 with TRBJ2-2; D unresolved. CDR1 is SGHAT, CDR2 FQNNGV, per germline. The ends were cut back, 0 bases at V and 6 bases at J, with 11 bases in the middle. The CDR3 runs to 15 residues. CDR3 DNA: TGTGCCAGCAGCTTAGATTCCGAGCCGGCCGGGGAGCTGTTTTTT. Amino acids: CASSLDSEPAGELFF.

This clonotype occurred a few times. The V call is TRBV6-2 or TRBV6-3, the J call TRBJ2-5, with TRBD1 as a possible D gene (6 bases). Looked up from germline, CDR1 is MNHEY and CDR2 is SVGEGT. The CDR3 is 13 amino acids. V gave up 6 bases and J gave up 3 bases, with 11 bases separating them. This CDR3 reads CASSTGIEETQYF. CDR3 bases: TGTGCCAGCAGCACAGGGATAGAAGAGACCCAGTACTTC.

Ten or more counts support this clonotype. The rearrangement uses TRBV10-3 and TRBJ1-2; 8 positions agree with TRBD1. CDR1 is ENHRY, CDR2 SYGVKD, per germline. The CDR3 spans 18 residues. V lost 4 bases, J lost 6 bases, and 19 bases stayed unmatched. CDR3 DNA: TGTGCCATCAGTGGCCCCCGGGGTCAGGGGGCCCTATCCAATGGCTACACCTTC. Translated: CAISGPRGQGALSNGYTF.

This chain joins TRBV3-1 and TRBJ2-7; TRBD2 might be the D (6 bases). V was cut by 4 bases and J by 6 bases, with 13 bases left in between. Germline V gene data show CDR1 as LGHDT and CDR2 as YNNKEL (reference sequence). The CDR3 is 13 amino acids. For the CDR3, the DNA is TGTGCCAGCAGCCTCTTAGCGGAAGGCGAGCAGTACTTC. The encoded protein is CASSLLAEGEQYF.

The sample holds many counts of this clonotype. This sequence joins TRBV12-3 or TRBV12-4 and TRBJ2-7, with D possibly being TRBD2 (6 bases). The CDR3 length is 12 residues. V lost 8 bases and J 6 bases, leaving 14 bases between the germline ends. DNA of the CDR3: TGTGCCAGCTCAGGCCAGGGAGGCGAGCAGTACTTC. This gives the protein CASSGQGGEQYF.

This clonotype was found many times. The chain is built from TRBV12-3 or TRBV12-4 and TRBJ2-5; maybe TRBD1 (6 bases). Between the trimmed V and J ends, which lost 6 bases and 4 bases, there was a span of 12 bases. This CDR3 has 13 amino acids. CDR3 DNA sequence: TGTGCCAGCAGCTTAACAGGGATAGAGACCCAGTACTTC. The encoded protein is CASSLTGIETQYF.

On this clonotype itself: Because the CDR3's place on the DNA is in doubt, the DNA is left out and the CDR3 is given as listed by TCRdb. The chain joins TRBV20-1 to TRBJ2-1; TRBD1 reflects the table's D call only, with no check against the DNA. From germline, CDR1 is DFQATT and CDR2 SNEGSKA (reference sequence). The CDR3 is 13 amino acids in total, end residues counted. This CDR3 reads CSTSDRNYNEQFF.

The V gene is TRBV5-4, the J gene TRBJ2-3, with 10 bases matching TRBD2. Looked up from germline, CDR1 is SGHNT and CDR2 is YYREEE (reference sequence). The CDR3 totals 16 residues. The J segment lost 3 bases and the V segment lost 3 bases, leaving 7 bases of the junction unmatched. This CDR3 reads CASSSPSGRGTDTQYF. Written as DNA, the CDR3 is TGTGCCAGCAGCTCACCTAGCGGGAGAGGAACAGATACGCAGTATTTT.

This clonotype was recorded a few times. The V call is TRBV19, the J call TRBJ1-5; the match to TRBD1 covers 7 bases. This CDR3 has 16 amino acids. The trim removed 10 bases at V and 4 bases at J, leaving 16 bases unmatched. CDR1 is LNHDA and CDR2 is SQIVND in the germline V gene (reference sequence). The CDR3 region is CATTGTGQVKNQPQHF. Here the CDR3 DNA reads TGTGCCACCACGGGCACAGGACAGGTAAAAAATCAGCCCCAGCATTTT.

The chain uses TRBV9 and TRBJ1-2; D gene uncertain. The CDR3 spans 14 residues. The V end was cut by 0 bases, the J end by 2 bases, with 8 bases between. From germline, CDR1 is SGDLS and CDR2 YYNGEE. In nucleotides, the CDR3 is TGTGCCAGCAGCGTAGGCGAAGACAACTATGGCTACACCTTC. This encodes CASSVGEDNYGYTF.

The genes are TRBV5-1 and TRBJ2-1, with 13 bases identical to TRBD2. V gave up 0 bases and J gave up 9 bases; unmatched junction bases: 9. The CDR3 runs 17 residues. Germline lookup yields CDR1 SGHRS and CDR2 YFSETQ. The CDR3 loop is CASSLVPRTSGSGEQFF. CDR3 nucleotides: TGCGCCAGCAGCTTGGTTCCGAGGACTAGCGGGAGTGGTGAGCAGTTCTTC. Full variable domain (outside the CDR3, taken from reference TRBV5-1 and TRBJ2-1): KAGVTQTPRYLIKTRGQQVTLSCSPISGHRSVSWYQQTPGQGLQFLFEYFSETQRNKGNFPGRFSGRQFSNSRSEMNVSTLELGDSALYLCASSLVPRTSGSGEQFFGPGTRLTVL.

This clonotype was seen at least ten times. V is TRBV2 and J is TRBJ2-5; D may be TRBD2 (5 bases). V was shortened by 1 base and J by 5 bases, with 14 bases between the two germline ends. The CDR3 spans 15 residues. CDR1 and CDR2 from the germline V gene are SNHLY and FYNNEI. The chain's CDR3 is CASSEGELAGETQYF. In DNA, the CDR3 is TGTGCCAGCAGTGAAGGCGAGCTAGCAGGCGAGACCCAGTACTTC.

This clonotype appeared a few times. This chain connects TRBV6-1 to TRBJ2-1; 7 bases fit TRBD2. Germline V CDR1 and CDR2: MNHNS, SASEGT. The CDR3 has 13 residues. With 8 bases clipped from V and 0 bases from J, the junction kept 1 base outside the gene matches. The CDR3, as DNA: TGTGCCAGCGAGCGGGACTCCTACAATGAGCAGTTCTTC. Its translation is CASERDSYNEQFF.

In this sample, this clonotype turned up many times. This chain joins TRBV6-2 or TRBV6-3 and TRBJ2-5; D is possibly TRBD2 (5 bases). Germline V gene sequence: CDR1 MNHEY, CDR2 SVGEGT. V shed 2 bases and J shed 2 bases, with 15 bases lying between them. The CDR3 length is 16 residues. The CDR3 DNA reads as TGTGCCAGCAGTTACCGCCAGCGGAGAGGTCAAGAGACCCAGTACTTC. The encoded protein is CASSYRQRRGQETQYF.

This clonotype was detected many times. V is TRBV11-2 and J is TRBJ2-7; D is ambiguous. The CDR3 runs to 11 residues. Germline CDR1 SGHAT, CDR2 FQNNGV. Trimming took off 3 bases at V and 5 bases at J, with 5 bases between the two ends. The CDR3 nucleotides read TGTGCCAGCAGCTTGATCCACGAGCAGTACTTC. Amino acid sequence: CASSLIHEQYF.

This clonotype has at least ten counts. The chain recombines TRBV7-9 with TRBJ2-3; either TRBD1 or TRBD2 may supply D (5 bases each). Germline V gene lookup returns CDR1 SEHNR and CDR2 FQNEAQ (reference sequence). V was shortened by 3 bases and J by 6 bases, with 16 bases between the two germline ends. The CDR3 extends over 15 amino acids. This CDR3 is CASSFTTAAADTQYF. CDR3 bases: TGTGCCAGCAGCTTCACGACAGCAGCGGCGGATACGCAGTATTTT.

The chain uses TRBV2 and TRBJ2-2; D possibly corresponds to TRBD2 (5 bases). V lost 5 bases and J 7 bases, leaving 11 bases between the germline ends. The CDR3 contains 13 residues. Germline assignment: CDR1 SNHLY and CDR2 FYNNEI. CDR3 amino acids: CASSYERSGELFF. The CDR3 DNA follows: TGTGCCAGCAGTTATGAGCGGAGCGGGGAGCTGTTTTTT.

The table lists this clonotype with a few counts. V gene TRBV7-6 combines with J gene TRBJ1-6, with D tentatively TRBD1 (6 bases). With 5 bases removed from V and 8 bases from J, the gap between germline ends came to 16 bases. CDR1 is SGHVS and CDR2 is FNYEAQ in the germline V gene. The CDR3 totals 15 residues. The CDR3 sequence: CASSLVGGADSPLHF. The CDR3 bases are TGTGCCAGCAGCCTTGTTGGGGGCGCCGATTCACCCCTCCACTTT.

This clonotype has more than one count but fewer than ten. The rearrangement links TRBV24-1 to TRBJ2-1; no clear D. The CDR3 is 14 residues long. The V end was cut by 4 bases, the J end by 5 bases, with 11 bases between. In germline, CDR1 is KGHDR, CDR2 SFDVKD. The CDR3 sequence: CATSDSNQHNEQFF. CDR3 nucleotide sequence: TGTGCCACCAGTGACAGCAACCAACACAATGAGCAGTTCTTC.

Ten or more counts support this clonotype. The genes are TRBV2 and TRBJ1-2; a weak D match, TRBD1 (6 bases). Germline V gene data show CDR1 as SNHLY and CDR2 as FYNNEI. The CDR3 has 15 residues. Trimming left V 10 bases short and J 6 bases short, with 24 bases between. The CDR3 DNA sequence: TGTGCCACCCCCCCCGGGACAATCCGTCGCGATGGCTACACCTTC. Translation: CATPPGTIRRDGYTF.

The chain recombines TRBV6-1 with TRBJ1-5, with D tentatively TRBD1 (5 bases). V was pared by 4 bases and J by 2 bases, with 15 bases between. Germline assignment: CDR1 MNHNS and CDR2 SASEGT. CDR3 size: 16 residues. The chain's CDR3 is CASSAAGVIGNQPQHF. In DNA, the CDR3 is TGTGCCAGCAGTGCGGCGGGGGTTATTGGCAATCAGCCCCAGCATTTT.

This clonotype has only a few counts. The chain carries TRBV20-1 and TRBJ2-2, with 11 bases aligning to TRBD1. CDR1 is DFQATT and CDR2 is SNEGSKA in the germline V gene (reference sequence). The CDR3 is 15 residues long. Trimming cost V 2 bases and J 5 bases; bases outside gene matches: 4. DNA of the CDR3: TGCAGTGCTAGAAGGGGACAGGGGGTAACCGGGGAGCTGTTTTTT. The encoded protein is CSARRGQGVTGELFF.

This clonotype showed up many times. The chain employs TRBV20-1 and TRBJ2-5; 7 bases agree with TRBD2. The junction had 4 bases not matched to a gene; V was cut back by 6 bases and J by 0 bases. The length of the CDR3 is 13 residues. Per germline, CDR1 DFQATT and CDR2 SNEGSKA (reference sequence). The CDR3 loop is CSAGGSYQETQYF. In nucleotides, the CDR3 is TGCAGTGCCGGGGGGTCGTACCAAGAGACCCAGTACTTC.

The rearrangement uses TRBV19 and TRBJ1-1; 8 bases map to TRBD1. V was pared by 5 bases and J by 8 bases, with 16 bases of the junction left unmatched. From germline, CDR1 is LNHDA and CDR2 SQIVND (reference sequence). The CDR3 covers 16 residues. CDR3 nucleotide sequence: TGTGCCAGTAGTTCCCCCCCCGGACAGGGTTTGACAGAAGCTTTCTTT. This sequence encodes CASSSPPGQGLTEAFF.